These 24 T cell receptor beta chains share one sample of origin, sequenced in a study of T cells after yellow fever vaccination. TCRdb recomputed calls from the 5' RACE reads with MiXCR, one row per CDR3 protein. The data contain hundreds of thousands of distinct CDR3 sequences, about a sixth of them singletons. Sample: PBMCs, taken around 5 days after the first yellow fever vaccination. Every receptor here comes from a man aged 18 to 30 who received the YFV17D yellow fever vaccine.

Remarks on this clonotype: An end of the junction does not agree with germline; a read error may underlie this. The rearrangement links TRBV20-1 to TRBJ2-3; D gene ambiguous. Per germline, CDR1 DFQATT and CDR2 SNEGSKA (reference sequence). This CDR3 spans 15 amino acids. The CDR3 spells CSASLTGVRTETQYF. CDR3 nucleotide sequence: TGCAGTGCTAGCCTGACGGGTGTACGCACAGAGACGCAGTATTTT.

The rearrangement links TRBV6-1 to TRBJ1-2; D may be TRBD1 (5 bases). V was clipped by 3 bases and J by 4 bases, with 9 bases between them. Germline CDR1 is MNHNS and CDR2 is SASEGT. The CDR3 length is 13 residues. The CDR3, as DNA: TGTGCCAGCAGTGACAGGGAGGGCTATGGCTACACCTTC. Translation: CASSDREGYGYTF.

In this sample, this clonotype turned up a few times. At one end the junction does not follow the germline gene, possibly because of a read error. V gene TRBV6-1 combines with J gene TRBJ1-5; D unresolved. CDR1 and CDR2 from the germline V gene are MNHNS and SASEGT. The CDR3 extends over 12 amino acids. This CDR3 reads CASREGSGPQHF. The CDR3 bases are TGTGCCAGCAGGGAAGGATCGGGGCCCCAGCATTTT.

V and J are TRBV28 and TRBJ2-7, with no clear D. Per germline, CDR1 MDHEN and CDR2 SYDVKM. Between the trimmed V and J ends, which lost 3 bases and 6 bases, there was a span of 9 bases. The CDR3 has 12 amino acids. This CDR3 reads CASSFGDREQYV. As DNA, the CDR3 is TGTGCCAGCAGTTTTGGGGATCGCGAGCAGTACGTC.

In its sample, this clonotype was seen many times. This chain joins TRBV24-1 and TRBJ1-2; 10 nucleotides agree with TRBD1. V lost 4 bases to trimming and J lost 8 bases; unmatched junction nucleotides: 9. Germline V CDR1 and CDR2: KGHDR, SFDVKD. This CDR3 spans 15 amino acids. The DNA of the CDR3 is TGTGCCACCAGTGAATCCGGGACAGGGGTCGACGGCTACACCTTC. Amino acids: CATSESGTGVDGYTF.

CDR3 nucleotides: TGTGCCAGCAACCTAGCGGGGGGGTCCTACAATGAGCAGTTCTTC. This gives the protein CASNLAGGSYNEQFF. V usage is TRBV6-1 and J usage is TRBJ2-1, with 12 bases lining up with TRBD2. There are 15 residues in the CDR3. The trim removed 7 bases at V and 1 base at J, leaving 2 bases unmatched. Germline CDR1 is MNHNS and CDR2 is SASEGT.

This clonotype was picked up a small number of times. The V call is TRBV12-3 or TRBV12-4, the J call TRBJ1-3; 8 positions match TRBD1. Trimming at V came to 6 bases and at J to 4 bases, leaving 8 bases not matched to a gene. The CDR3 sequence is 15 residues long. CDR3 residues: CASRKQGGSGNTIYF. For the CDR3, the DNA is TGTGCCAGCAGAAAACAGGGGGGATCCGGAAACACCATATATTTT.

This clonotype was found a few times. This chain joins TRBV29-1 and TRBJ2-3, with 8 nucleotides matching TRBD2. J was trimmed by 5 bases and V by 6 bases; bases with no gene match: 7. This CDR3 spans 13 amino acids. Germline loops: CDR1 SQVTM, CDR2 ANQGSEA. This CDR3 is CSVGTREGDTQYF. CDR3 nucleotides: TGCAGCGTCGGGACCCGGGAGGGAGATACGCAGTATTTT.

This clonotype was seen a few times. The CDR3 reads CASRWTNTDTQYF. The CDR3 DNA reads TGTGCCAGCAGGTGGACAAACACAGATACGCAGTATTTT. The chain is built from TRBV7-2 and TRBJ2-3; TRBD1 is a possible D gene (5 bases). The ends were cut back, 6 bases at V and 2 bases at J, with 9 bases in the middle. The CDR3 covers 13 residues. Germline assignment: CDR1 SGHTA and CDR2 FQGNSA.

The chain has TRBV5-5 and TRBJ2-5; no clear D gene. The CDR3 spans 12 residues. Trimming removed 2 bases from V and 9 bases from J, with 11 bases in between. From germline, CDR1 is SGHKS and CDR2 YYEKEE (reference sequence). The CDR3 is CASSFRASAQYF. The CDR3 DNA sequence: TGTGCCAGCAGCTTTCGAGCTTCGGCCCAGTACTTC. The full variable domain, rest sourced from reference TRBV5-5 and TRBJ2-5, is DAGVTQSPTHLIKTRGQQVTLRCSPISGHKSVSWYQQVLGQGPQFIFQYYEKEERGRGNFPDRFSARQFPNYSSELNVNALLLGDSALYLCASSFRASAQYFGPGTRLLVL.

This clonotype was seen repeatedly, ten times or more. The rearrangement links TRBV18 to TRBJ2-2, with a tentative D call TRBD1 (6 bases). V was clipped by 2 bases and J by 4 bases, with 11 bases between them. The CDR3 covers 15 residues. CDR1 and CDR2 (germline): KGHSH, LQKENI. DNA of the CDR3: TGTGCCAGCTCACCAACAGGGTCGGGCACCGGGGAGCTGTTTTTT. Its protein product is CASSPTGSGTGELFF.

This clonotype was recorded a few times. The CDR3 region is CASSPPSGGSRETQYF. Written as DNA, the CDR3 is TGTGCCAGCAGCCCTCCTAGCGGGGGATCGAGGGAGACCCAGTACTTC. This chain links TRBV5-4 with TRBJ2-5; 10 nucleotides line up with TRBD2. CDR1 is SGHNT, CDR2 YYREEE, per germline (reference sequence). The ends lost 4 bases at V and 5 bases at J; junction bases unmatched: 11. This CDR3 has 16 residues.

The chain joins TRBV29-1 to TRBJ2-1, with 12 bases matching TRBD1. The CDR3 is 14 residues long. Germline V lookup: CDR1 SQVTM, CDR2 ANQGSEA. CDR3 DNA: TGCATCGGCCGGGACAGGGGGCACTACAATGAGCAGTTCTTC. As protein: CIGRDRGHYNEQFF.

This clonotype came up a few times. The chain combines TRBV20-1 with TRBJ2-1; 10 nucleotides line up with TRBD2. The CDR3 sequence is 17 residues long. V shed 4 bases and J 4 bases; nucleotides not matched to a gene: 13. Germline lookup yields CDR1 DFQATT and CDR2 SNEGSKA (reference sequence). As DNA, the CDR3 is TGCAGTGCTATGGCCCCCCCTAGCGGGGGAAATTACAATGAGCAGTTCTTC. It specifies CSAMAPPSGGNYNEQFF.

In this sample, this clonotype turned up many times. The gene calls are TRBV27 and TRBJ2-5; D unresolved. The germline V gene has CDR1 MNHEY and CDR2 SMNVEV (reference sequence). V was pared by 3 bases and J by 5 bases, with 10 bases between. The CDR3 runs to 13 residues. CDR3 bases: TGTGCCAGCAGTTTTTCGCAGACGGAGACCCAGTACTTC. Its translation: CASSFSQTETQYF.

This chain joins TRBV12-3 or TRBV12-4 and TRBJ2-7, with D possibly matching TRBD2 (5 bases). Trimming took 0 bases from V and 7 from J, leaving 16 bases between them. This CDR3 comprises 15 residues. The CDR3 here is CASSLASSGEAEQYF. The CDR3 DNA reads TGTGCCAGCAGTTTAGCGTCCAGCGGTGAAGCGGAGCAGTACTTC.

This clonotype was detected a few times. The chain links TRBV18 to TRBJ1-1, with no clear D. The CDR3 totals 15 residues. The germline CDR1 and CDR2 sequences are KGHSH and LQKENI. V lost 9 bases and J lost 5, with 22 bases in between. The CDR3 sequence is CASQFLGPARTEAFF. In DNA, the CDR3 is TGTGCCAGTCAATTTCTAGGCCCCGCCCGGACTGAAGCTTTCTTT.

The rearrangement uses TRBV11-2 and TRBJ2-7; TRBD2 matches 8 bases. In germline, CDR1 is SGHAT, CDR2 FQNNGV. Trimming removed 8 bases from V and 1 base from J; junction bases left unmatched: 10. The CDR3 spans 15 residues. The CDR3 bases are TGTGCCAGCCGGGGGGGGTTTAGCGGATCCTACGAGCAGTACTTC. Encoded protein: CASRGGFSGSYEQYF.

The rearrangement links TRBV5-1 to TRBJ2-2, with TRBD1 identical over 11 bases. V lost 4 bases and J lost 3; bases outside the gene matches: 2. The CDR3 is 15 amino acids. From germline, CDR1 is SGHRS and CDR2 YFSETQ. The CDR3 DNA is TGCGCCAGCAGCAAGGACAGGGGGCACACCGGGGAGCTGTTTTTT. It translates to CASSKDRGHTGELFF. Drawing the rest from reference TRBV5-1 and TRBJ2-2, the complete variable domain is KAGVTQTPRYLIKTRGQQVTLSCSPISGHRSVSWYQQTPGQGLQFLFEYFSETQRNKGNFPGRFSGRQFSNSRSEMNVSTLELGDSALYLCASSKDRGHTGELFFGEGSRLTVL.

This clonotype was picked up a small number of times. The CDR3 nucleotides read TGTGCCAGCAGCTTAACTAGCGGGGGGAGGAATGAGCAGTTCTTC. Encoded protein: CASSLTSGGRNEQFF. The genes are TRBV6-5 and TRBJ2-1, with TRBD2 matching over 12 bases. The germline gives CDR1 MNHEY, CDR2 SVGAGI. This CDR3 contains 15 residues. V lost 6 bases, J lost 7 bases, and 7 bases stayed unmatched.

This clonotype was found a few times. Here the CDR3 reads CSAPAGRAADTQYF. CDR3 DNA sequence: TGCAGTGCTCCAGCGGGGCGCGCGGCAGATACGCAGTATTTT. The rearrangement uses TRBV20-1 and TRBJ2-3, with 7 bases matching TRBD2. J gave up 4 bases and V 5 bases, and 9 bases lay outside the gene matches. The length of the CDR3 is 14 residues. Germline V lookup: CDR1 DFQATT, CDR2 SNEGSKA (reference sequence).

This clonotype was counted only a few times. V usage is TRBV18 and J usage is TRBJ2-4, with D possibly matching TRBD1 (6 bases). The length of the CDR3 is 13 residues. The V end lost 3 bases, the J end lost 8 bases, and 11 bases lay between the germline ends. The V gene's germline CDR1 is KGHSH and CDR2 LQKENI. For the CDR3, the DNA is TGTGCCAGCTCACCGACAGGTCGTCACATTCAGTACTTC. It codes for CASSPTGRHIQYF.

This chain links TRBV7-9 with TRBJ1-2; TRBD1 matches 8 bases. The junction had 5 bases not matched to a gene; V was cut back by 5 bases and J by 0 bases. This CDR3 has 15 amino acids. In germline, CDR1 is SEHNR, CDR2 FQNEAQ (reference sequence). The CDR3 DNA follows: TGTGCCAGCAGCACCTGGACAGGGACTAACTATGGCTACACCTTC. Its protein product is CASSTWTGTNYGYTF.

This clonotype was seen ten or more times. The chain has TRBV3-1 and TRBJ1-3; D gene ambiguous. With 5 bases removed from V and 2 bases from J, the gap between germline ends came to 16 bases. The CDR3 spans 16 residues. The germline gives CDR1 LGHDT, CDR2 YNNKEL (reference sequence). The CDR3 here is CASSAEIGFTGNTIYF. The DNA of the CDR3 is TGTGCCAGCAGCGCAGAAATAGGGTTTACTGGAAACACCATATATTTT.